This TCR beta chain emerged from a study of regulatory T cells in long-lasting Graves disease. Time point described: newly diagnosed GD, antithyroid drugs for less than 3 months. After RNA was extracted from PBMCs, the TCR library was made from it. American Thyroid Association guidelines were used to diagnose Graves' disease. The source of the patients was an endocrinology department in Xi'an, China. Trimming removed 6 bases from V and 4 bases from J; junction bases left unmatched: 11. The CDR3 spans 15 residues. Study observations and caveats: Patients with persistent disease showed a bias toward TRBV28, TRBJ1-2 and TRBJ2-5.

As regards this clonotype: Its antigen is still unknown. This may arise from a read error, as a much more abundant clone is one base away.

CDR3 regions were amplified by Arm-PCR using iRepertoire HTBI primers to build TCR beta libraries. Each CDR3 protein gets one entry after TCRdb re-called the multiplex PCR reads with MiXCR. The sample holds fewer than 350,000 distinct CDR3 sequences, 15% to 20% seen once. This clonotype was obtained from a female donor with Graves disease. The genes are TRBV12-3 or TRBV12-4 and TRBJ1-1; TRBD1 matches at 7 bases. The sample was peripheral blood mononuclear cells (PBMCs), taken at new diagnosis, from a patient treated with antithyroid drugs. CDR3 residues: CASSYNRGGGTEAFF. The CDR3, as DNA: TGTGCCAGCAGCTACAACAGGGGAGGTGGCACTGAAGCTTTCTTT.